A single sample gave rise to the 18 T cell receptor beta chains below, sequenced in a study of T cell responses to AZD1222 COVID-19 vaccine. Method: immunoSEQ multiplex PCR; TCRdb's copy keeps in-frame clones and lacks some. The sample lists about 120,000 clones; about 90% were seen once. The sample here was peripheral blood, taken on day 0 of AZD1222 vaccination. The receptors were sampled from an adult in good health.

The chain has TRBV6-5 and TRBJ1-6; 7 bases match TRBD1. Germline V CDR1 and CDR2: MNHEY, SVGAGI. The length of the CDR3 is 15 residues. V dropped 1 base and J dropped 4; count of bases not matched to a gene: 1. The DNA of the CDR3 is TGTGCCAGCAGTTACTTGGGACAGTATAATTCACCCCTCCACTTT. It is translated as CASSYLGQYNSPLHF.

V usage is TRBV19 and J usage is TRBJ2-1; unclear D gene. With 1 base removed from V and 9 bases from J, the gap between germline ends came to 10 bases. The length of the CDR3 is 13 residues. The germline CDR1 and CDR2 sequences are LNHDA and SQIVND (reference sequence). The CDR3 bases are TGTGCCAGTAGTATAGGGGTTGGCGGTGAGCAGTTCTTC. It translates to CASSIGVGGEQFF.

This clone was detected once. The chain combines TRBV18 with TRBJ2-7; 10 positions match TRBD1. The germline V gene encodes CDR1 KGHSH and CDR2 LQKENI. The CDR3 totals 16 residues. With 3 bases clipped from V and 1 base from J, the junction kept 6 bases outside the gene matches. Here the CDR3 reads CASSPAGDRGSYEQYF. DNA of the CDR3: TGTGCCAGCTCACCTGCCGGGGACAGGGGTTCCTACGAGCAGTACTTC.

This clone has just one count. Other DNA sequences in this specimen translate into the identical CDR3. V is TRBV9 and J is TRBJ2-5; D remains unclear. The CDR3 extends over 13 amino acids. V was clipped by 0 bases and J by 3 bases, with 6 bases between them. Per the germline V gene, CDR1 is SGDLS and CDR2 is YYNGEE. The chain's CDR3 is CASSVGTEETQYF. CDR3 bases: TGTGCCAGCAGCGTAGGAACAGAAGAGACCCAGTACTTC.

This sequence joins TRBV11-2 and TRBJ2-1, with TRBD2 identical over 7 bases. Looked up from germline, CDR1 is SGHAT and CDR2 is FQNNGV. The ends lost 4 bases at V and 5 bases at J; junction bases unmatched: 17. The CDR3 consists of 18 residues. The CDR3 DNA reads as TGTGCCAGCAGCTCCCGGTGGGAAATACGGGAGGTGCACAATGAGCAGTTCTTC. The encoded protein is CASSSRWEIREVHNEQFF.

This CDR3 reads CASSSGLVRDTQYF. DNA for the CDR3: TGCGCCAGCAGCTCGGGACTAGTGAGAGATACGCAGTATTTT. The chain couples TRBV5-1 to TRBJ2-3, with 8 bases identical to TRBD2. Losses at the gene ends were 3 bases for V and 5 bases for J; bases not matched to a gene: 5. CDR1 is SGHRS and CDR2 is YFSETQ in the germline V gene. This CDR3 spans 14 amino acids.

V and J are TRBV11-2 and TRBJ2-5; weak D call: TRBD2 (6 bases). The V gene lost 5 bases and the J gene lost 1 base, with 11 bases spanning the gap. The CDR3 contains 14 residues. Germline V lookup: CDR1 SGHAT, CDR2 FQNNGV. The CDR3 DNA reads as TGTGCCAGCAGCAGGCGGGACGGCCAAGAGACCCAGTACTTC. Its protein is CASSRRDGQETQYF.

The chain has TRBV28 and TRBJ1-1; 8 nucleotides agree with TRBD1. The CDR3 extends over 15 amino acids. The V gene's germline CDR1 is MDHEN and CDR2 SYDVKM. V dropped 6 bases and J dropped 5; count of bases not matched to a gene: 11. CDR3 sequence (DNA): TGTGCCAGCAGCCGAAGGGGCCAGGGGGCTACTGAAGCTTTCTTT. Protein sequence: CASSRRGQGATEAFF.

The chain uses TRBV28 and TRBJ2-6; 7 positions match TRBD1. V lost 5 bases and J lost 2; bases outside the gene matches: 6. The V gene's germline CDR1 is MDHEN and CDR2 SYDVKM. This CDR3 contains 16 residues. This CDR3 reads CASSEYRGTGANVLTF. CDR3 bases: TGTGCCAGCAGTGAATACAGGGGAACTGGGGCCAACGTCCTGACTTTC.

The V and J genes are TRBV7-3 and TRBJ2-5; no clear D gene. Germline V gene lookup returns CDR1 SGHTA and CDR2 FQGTGA. The V end was cut by 2 bases, the J end by 2 bases, with 6 bases between. The CDR3 extends over 13 amino acids. In nucleotides, the CDR3 is TGTGCCAGCAGCTTACACGGTCAAGAGACCCAGTACTTC. Protein: CASSLHGQETQYF.

The chain employs TRBV5-1 and TRBJ1-1; 7 bases are a match to TRBD1. Germline V gene data show CDR1 as SGHRS and CDR2 as YFSETQ. Unmatched junction bases numbered 8, after V lost 1 base and J lost 5 bases. There are 15 residues in the CDR3. The CDR3 DNA follows: TGCGCCAGCAGCTTGAACGGGGACAGCGGGACTGAAGCTTTCTTT. It specifies CASSLNGDSGTEAFF.

The CDR3 sequence: CAYRGGRTSVGEQYF. Here the CDR3 DNA reads TGTGCCTATAGGGGGGGACGGACTAGCGTCGGCGAGCAGTACTTC. The chain uses TRBV5-4 and TRBJ2-7; TRBD2 aligns across 9 bases. This CDR3 region has 15 residues. With V trimmed by 10 bases and J by 6 bases, 17 bases remained unmatched. CDR1 is SGHNT and CDR2 is YYREEE in the germline V gene (reference sequence).

V is TRBV18 and J is TRBJ2-7; 12 bases agree with TRBD2. V was pared by 3 bases and J by 5 bases, with 5 bases of the junction left unmatched. From germline, CDR1 is KGHSH and CDR2 LQKENI. The CDR3 is 15 amino acids. CDR3 DNA sequence: TGTGCCAGCTCACCGACTAGCGGGAGTAGAAACGAGCAGTACTTC. Amino acids: CASSPTSGSRNEQYF.

This sequence joins TRBV27 and TRBJ1-6; a possible D gene is TRBD1 (6 bases). Germline V gives CDR1 MNHEY, CDR2 SMNVEV (reference sequence). V lost 3 bases, J lost 9 bases, and 15 bases lay in between. The CDR3 covers 15 residues. CDR3 in amino acids: CASSLWAGVSSPLHF. CDR3 sequence (DNA): TGTGCCAGCAGTTTGTGGGCAGGGGTGAGTTCACCCCTCCACTTT.

The V and J genes are TRBV9 and TRBJ1-4, with D maybe TRBD1 (6 bases). The CDR3 consists of 16 residues. In germline, CDR1 is SGDLS, CDR2 YYNGEE. Trimming left V 3 bases short and J 5 bases short, with 17 bases between. This CDR3 reads CASSAPRYGGNEKLFF. The CDR3 DNA reads TGTGCCAGCAGCGCCCCGCGTTACGGGGGCAATGAAAAACTGTTTTTT. The full variable domain, completed using reference TRBV9 and TRBJ1-4, is DSGVTQTPKHLITATGQRVTLRCSPRSGDLSVYWYQQSLDQGLQFLIQYYNGEERAKGNILERFSAQQFPDLHSELNLSSLELGDSALYFCASSAPRYGGNEKLFFGSGTQLSVL.

This sequence joins TRBV19 and TRBJ1-1; D is unresolved. V was pared by 7 bases and J by 5 bases, with 20 bases between. Germline V gives CDR1 LNHDA, CDR2 SQIVND (reference sequence). The CDR3 length is 15 residues. DNA for the CDR3: TGTGCCAGTACCACATTCCCCGGGAGGCGGACTGAAGCTTTCTTT. Encoded protein: CASTTFPGRRTEAFF.

V gene TRBV18 combines with J gene TRBJ2-7, with D perhaps being TRBD1 or TRBD2 (5 bases each). Trimming shortened V by 3 bases and J by 7 bases, and 10 bases separated the two germline ends. The CDR3 has 12 amino acids. Germline CDR1 is KGHSH and CDR2 is LQKENI. This CDR3 is CASSPGTSEQYF. Written as DNA, the CDR3 is TGTGCCAGCTCACCCGGGACGAGTGAGCAGTACTTC.

The gene calls are TRBV19 and TRBJ1-1, with D perhaps matching TRBD1 (5 bases). Germline V gene sequence: CDR1 LNHDA, CDR2 SQIVND (reference sequence). V lost 5 bases and J lost 11, with 18 bases in between. The CDR3 totals 13 residues. CDR3 residues: CASSQNRGSSAFF. DNA of the CDR3: TGTGCCAGTAGTCAAAATAGGGGAAGTAGTGCTTTCTTT. Full variable domain (outside the CDR3, taken from reference TRBV19 and TRBJ1-1): DGGITQSPKYLFRKEGQNVTLSCEQNLNHDAMYWYRQDPGQGLRLIYYSQIVNDFQKGDIAEGYSVSREKKESFPLTVTSAQKNPTAFYLCASSQNRGSSAFFGQGTRLTVV.